The present entry profiles one T cell receptor (beta chain) with its context. The data belong to a study of control samples from healthy donors and cancer patients. The CDR3 has 15 residues. Trimming took 4 bases from V and 2 from J; bases not matched to a gene: 7. Germline lookup yields CDR1 SGHTA and CDR2 FQGTGA. Here immunoSEQ multiplex PCR was the method, and the copy in TCRdb shows in-frame clones only, minus some. This table holds roughly 50,000 clones, 94% found once. This sequence joins TRBV7-3 and TRBJ2-5; 7 nucleotides match TRBD2. The sample consisted of blood. The source of this sequence is a man in his thirties or forties in good health. The CDR3 is CASSSTGGWQETQYF. The CDR3 coding sequence is TGTGCCAGCAGCTCGACGGGGGGATGGCAAGAGACCCAGTACTTC.